The T cell receptor (beta chain) under discussion was sequenced for a study of T-cell memory formation after mild COVID-19. TCRdb re-derived calls from the 5' RACE reads in MiXCR, one entry per CDR3 protein. The data show approximately 270,000 distinct CDR3 sequences, around 16% seen once. CDR3 length equals 14 residues. CDR1 is LNHNV, CDR2 YYDKDF, per germline (reference sequence). Trimming took off 1 base at V and 4 bases at J, with 10 bases between the two ends. There are a few counts of this clonotype. This chain uses TRBV15 with TRBJ1-1, with D uncertain. The source of this sequence is a man aged 18 to 29 who had mild COVID-19 (a few samples of this study predate the infection). Cell type and time point are not known. Sequencing used PBMCs or a T cell subset sorted from them (not recorded which). The CDR3 bases are TGTGCCACCAGCAGAGGGGAAATAGTCACTGAAGCTTTCTTT. Protein sequence: CATSRGEIVTEAFF.